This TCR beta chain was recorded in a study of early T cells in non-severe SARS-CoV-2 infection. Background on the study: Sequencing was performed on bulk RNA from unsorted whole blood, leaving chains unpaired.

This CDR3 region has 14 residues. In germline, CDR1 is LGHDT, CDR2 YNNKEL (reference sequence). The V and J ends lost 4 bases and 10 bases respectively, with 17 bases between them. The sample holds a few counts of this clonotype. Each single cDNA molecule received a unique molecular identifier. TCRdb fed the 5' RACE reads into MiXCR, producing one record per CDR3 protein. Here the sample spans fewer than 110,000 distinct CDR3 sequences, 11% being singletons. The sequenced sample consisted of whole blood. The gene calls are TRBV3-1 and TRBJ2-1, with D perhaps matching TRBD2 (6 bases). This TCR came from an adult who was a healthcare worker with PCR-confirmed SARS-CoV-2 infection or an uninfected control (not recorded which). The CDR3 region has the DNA TGTGCCAGCAGCCCCCGGGACTCCGGTCGGGAGCAGTTCTTC. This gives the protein CASSPRDSGREQFF.